This T cell receptor (beta chain) was sequenced during a study of control samples from healthy donors and cancer patients. Germline CDR1 reads KGHSH; CDR2 reads LQKENI. Between the trimmed V and J ends, which lost 2 bases and 6 bases, there was a span of 16 bases. The CDR3 runs to 16 residues. Produced via immunoSEQ multiplex PCR; TCRdb's table is partial and in-frame only. The sample consists of about 55,000 clones, 70% to 90% of them appearing once. This chain links TRBV18 with TRBJ1-4, with D perhaps TRBD1 (6 bases). This receptor was taken from a man aged 50-60 years in good health. The sequencing input was blood. CDR3 protein: CASSPRVARGDEKLFF. The CDR3 DNA reads as TGTGCCAGCTCACCAAGGGTTGCCAGGGGTGATGAAAAACTGTTTTTT.